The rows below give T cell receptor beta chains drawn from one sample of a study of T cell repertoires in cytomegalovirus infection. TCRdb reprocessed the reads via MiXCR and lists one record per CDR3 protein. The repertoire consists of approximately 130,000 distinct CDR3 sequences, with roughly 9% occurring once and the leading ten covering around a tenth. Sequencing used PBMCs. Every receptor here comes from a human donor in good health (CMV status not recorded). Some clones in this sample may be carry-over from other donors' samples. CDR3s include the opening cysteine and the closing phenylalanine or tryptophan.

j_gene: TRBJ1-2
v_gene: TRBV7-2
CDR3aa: CASAAWEDMASHGYTF

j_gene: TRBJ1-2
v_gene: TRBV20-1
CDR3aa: CSAQGGQSRLSEGYTF

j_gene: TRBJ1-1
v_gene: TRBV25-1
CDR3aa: CASSETGTTKAFF

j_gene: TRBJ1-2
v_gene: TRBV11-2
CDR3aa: CASSPVGTSPSGYTF

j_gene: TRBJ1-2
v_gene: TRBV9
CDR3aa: CASSTEWGYTF

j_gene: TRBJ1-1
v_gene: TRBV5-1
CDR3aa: CASSSAMNTEAFF

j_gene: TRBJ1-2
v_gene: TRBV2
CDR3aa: CASNRQEGYGYTF

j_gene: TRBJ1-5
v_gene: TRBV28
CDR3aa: CASKGGGSNQPQHF

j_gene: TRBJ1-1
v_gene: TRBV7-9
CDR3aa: CASSLASMNTEAFF

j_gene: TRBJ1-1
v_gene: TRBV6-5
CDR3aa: CASRAGTGVIEAFF

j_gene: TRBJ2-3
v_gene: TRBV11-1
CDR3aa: CASSDQRPGLEADTQYF

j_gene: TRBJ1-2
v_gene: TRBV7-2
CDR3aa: CASSSKGGDYGYTF

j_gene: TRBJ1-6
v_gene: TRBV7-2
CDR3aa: CASSLWSTTYNSPLHF

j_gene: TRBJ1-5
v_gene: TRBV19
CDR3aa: CASSIGRDDQPQHF

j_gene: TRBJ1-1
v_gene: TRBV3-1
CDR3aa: CASSRGTVNTEAFF

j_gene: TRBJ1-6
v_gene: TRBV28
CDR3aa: CASSWDNSYNSPLHF

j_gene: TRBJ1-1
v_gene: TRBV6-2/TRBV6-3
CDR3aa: CASSSMGATEAFF

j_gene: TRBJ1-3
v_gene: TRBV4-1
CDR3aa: CASSQEGGQGAGNTIYF

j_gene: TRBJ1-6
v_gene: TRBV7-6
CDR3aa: CASSRTNPGSSPLHF

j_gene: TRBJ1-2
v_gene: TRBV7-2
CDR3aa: CASSSPINYGYTF

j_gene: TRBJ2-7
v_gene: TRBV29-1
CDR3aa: CSVEDRVNFSYEQYF

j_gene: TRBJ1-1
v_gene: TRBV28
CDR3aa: CASRHTGMNTEAFF

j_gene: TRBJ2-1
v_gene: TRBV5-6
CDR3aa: CASSQGGDEQFF

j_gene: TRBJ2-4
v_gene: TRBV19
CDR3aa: CASSTQGGGSGHLAKNIQYF

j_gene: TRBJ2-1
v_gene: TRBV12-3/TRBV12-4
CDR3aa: CASSRLADPGRTGVRNEQFF

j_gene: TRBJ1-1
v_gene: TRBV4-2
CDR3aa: CASTQGGRDTEAFF

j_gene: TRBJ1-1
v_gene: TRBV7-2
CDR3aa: CASSPDGLDTEAFF

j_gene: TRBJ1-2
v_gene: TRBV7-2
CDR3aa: CASSPSTGGARGYTF

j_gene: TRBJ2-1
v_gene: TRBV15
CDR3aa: CATSHGAGRAGEQFF

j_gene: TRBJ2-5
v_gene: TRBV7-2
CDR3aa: CASSLAGSARVTQKTQYF

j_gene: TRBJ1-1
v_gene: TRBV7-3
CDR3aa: CASSERQGKNTEAFF

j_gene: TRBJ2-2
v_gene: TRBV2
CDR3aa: CASESGKNTGELFF

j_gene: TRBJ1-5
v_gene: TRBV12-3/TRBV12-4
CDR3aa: CASSFSGIDQPQHF

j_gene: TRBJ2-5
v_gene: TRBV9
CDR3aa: CASSPRSYQETQYF

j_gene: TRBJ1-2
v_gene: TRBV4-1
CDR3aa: CASSFGPSRDRAHGYTF

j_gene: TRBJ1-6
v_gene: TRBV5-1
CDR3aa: CASSLGSRQSSYNSPLHF

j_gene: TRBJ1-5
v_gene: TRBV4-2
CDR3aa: CASSQAGGDQPQHF

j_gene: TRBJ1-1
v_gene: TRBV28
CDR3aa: CASSLSLGQNTEAFF

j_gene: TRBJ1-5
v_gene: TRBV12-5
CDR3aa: CASGPSGAGNQPQHF

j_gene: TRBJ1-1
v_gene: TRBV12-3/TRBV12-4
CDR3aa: CASSWPDRPNTEAFF

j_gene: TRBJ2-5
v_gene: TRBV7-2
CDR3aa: CASSWDNQETQYF

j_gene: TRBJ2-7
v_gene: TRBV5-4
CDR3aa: CASSPAWGGTYEQYF

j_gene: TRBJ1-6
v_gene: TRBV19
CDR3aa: CASSTPQGPSPLHF

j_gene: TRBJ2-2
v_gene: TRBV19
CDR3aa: CASSMASGGVIRNTGELFF

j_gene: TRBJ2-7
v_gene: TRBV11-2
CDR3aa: CASSLAGSPYEQYF

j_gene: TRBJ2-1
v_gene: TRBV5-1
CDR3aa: CASSLDRFNEQFF